This entry concerns a single T cell receptor (beta chain). The target antigen is unknown. Study-level findings and limits: Tumor Treg TCRs overlapped most with tumor naive CD4+ cells. Tumor memory CD4+ T cell TCR gene usage clustered with blood and lymph node memory CD4+ cells and lymph node naive CD4+ cells.

The ends were cut back, 5 bases at V and 0 bases at J, with 12 bases in the middle. This CDR3 comprises 15 residues. The memory fraction was CD4+CD45RO+CD25- cells. Constant-region reverse primers amplified full-length variable regions, followed by semi-nested Nested Universal Primer A PCR. MiXCR, applied by TCRdb to the 5' RACE reads, yields one record per CDR3 protein. The sample contains tens of thousands of distinct CDR3 sequences, around 28% of which appear only once. The TCR comes from a female donor with breast cancer. The material sequenced was tumor-infiltrating memory CD4+ T cells sorted from the breast tumor. Indicated subset: memory CD4+ T cells, CD4+CD45RO+CD25-. This chain joins TRBV12-3 or TRBV12-4 and TRBJ2-3, with TRBD1 as a possible D gene (5 bases). DNA of the CDR3: TGTGCCAGCAGTCCCCCGAAGGGGAGCACAGATACGCAGTATTTT. It codes for CASSPPKGSTDTQYF.